One sample yielded the 21 T cell receptor beta chains listed below, sequenced in a study of blood T cells in healthy people across ages. Then a second PCR, running about 7 to 11 cycles, was carried out with a sample-barcoded 5' primer and a J-beta primer mix. TCRdb ran MiXCR on the 5' RACE reads and lists one entry per CDR3 protein. The sample lists 1.5 million to 2 million distinct CDR3 sequences; around 40% were seen once. Sequencing input: blood. These receptors came from a human donor in good health.

The table lists this clonotype with a few counts. The chain carries TRBV9 and TRBJ2-3; D unresolved. The CDR3 spans 14 residues. Germline V gene data show CDR1 as SGDLS and CDR2 as YYNGEE. Trimming took off 0 bases at V and 3 bases at J, with 8 bases between the two ends. CDR3 sequence (DNA): TGTGCCAGCAGCGTAGCTCTGCGGACAGATACGCAGTATTTT. It is translated as CASSVALRTDTQYF.

A few counts support this clonotype. V and J are TRBV4-1 and TRBJ2-1; the match to TRBD1 covers 7 bases. Trimming took 2 bases from V and 14 from J; bases not matched to a gene: 12. The CDR3 has 14 residues. The germline CDR1 and CDR2 sequences are MGHRA and YSYEKL. DNA for the CDR3: TGCGCCAGCAGCCAACGGCCAATACAGGGGTTGGAGTTCTTC. Encoded protein: CASSQRPIQGLEFF.

This clonotype was seen only a few times. This chain links TRBV3-1 with TRBJ2-1; D remains unclear. Trimming pared 0 bases from V and 0 bases from J, leaving 12 bases between. The germline gives CDR1 LGHDT, CDR2 YNNKEL (reference sequence). The CDR3 loop spans 17 amino acids. The CDR3 protein is CASSQDLPGSSYNEQFF. As DNA, the CDR3 is TGTGCCAGCAGCCAAGATCTTCCGGGCAGCTCCTACAATGAGCAGTTCTTC.

Details on this clonotype: A read error may produce the germline difference seen at one junction end. V gene TRBV4-2 combines with J gene TRBJ2-5; no definite D call. The CDR3 loop spans 14 amino acids. CDR1 LGHNA and CDR2 YNFKEQ come from the germline V gene. As DNA, the CDR3 is TGTGTCAGCAGCCAAATAGGTCTTCAAGAGACCCAGTACTTC. This translates into CVSSQIGLQETQYF.

In its sample, this clonotype was seen a few times. The V gene is TRBV5-1, the J gene TRBJ2-7; possibly TRBD1 or TRBD2 for D (6 bases each). Germline CDR1 is SGHRS and CDR2 is YFSETQ. The CDR3 is 16 amino acids. Trimming cost V 4 bases and J 4 bases, with 21 bases left between them. The CDR3 region is CASSPLRGGGGYEQYF. As DNA, the CDR3 is TGCGCCAGCAGCCCCCTAAGAGGGGGAGGAGGATACGAGCAGTACTTC.

The chain recombines TRBV9 with TRBJ1-4, with D perhaps TRBD1 (5 bases). The CDR3 runs to 15 residues. CDR1 and CDR2 from the germline V gene are SGDLS and YYNGEE. Trimming stripped 0 bases from V and 8 bases from J, with 14 bases between. The DNA for the CDR3 is TGTGCCAGCAGCGTAGGGGGCGCCTTCGGGGAAAAACTGTTTTTT. Translating gives CASSVGGAFGEKLFF.

The V and J genes are TRBV12-3 or TRBV12-4 and TRBJ2-1; D could derive from TRBD1 or TRBD2 (5 bases each). V lost 6 bases, J lost 13 bases, and 22 bases lay in between. The CDR3 is made up of 14 amino acids. The CDR3 DNA is TGTGCCAGCAGCATCACTGCGCTGGGGGAGACCCAGTTCTTC. Translating it yields CASSITALGETQFF.

The table lists this clonotype with a few counts. The chain uses TRBV5-1 and TRBJ2-5; D not resolved. Per the germline V gene, CDR1 is SGHRS and CDR2 is YFSETQ. The CDR3 contains 13 residues. Between the trimmed V and J ends, which lost 4 bases and 5 bases, there was a span of 12 bases. The CDR3 sequence: CASSLDNMETQYF. In DNA form, the CDR3 reads TGCGCCAGCAGCCTAGACAATATGGAGACCCAGTACTTC.

A remark on this clonotype: This sequence may be a read error, since a much larger clone differs from it by one base. This chain connects TRBV7-2 to TRBJ1-2, with a tentative D call TRBD1 (6 bases). CDR3 size: 14 residues. Germline V gene data show CDR1 as SGHTA and CDR2 as FQGNSA. CDR3 sequence (DNA): TGTGCCAACAGCTTACCAGGGGACACCTATGGCTACACCTTC. Amino acid sequence: CANSLPGDTYGYTF.

As regards this clonotype: Mismatch with germline at one junction end may stem from a read error. The chain recombines TRBV6-1 with TRBJ2-4; maybe TRBD1 (5 bases). The J call may be faulty, since TRBJ2-7 better matches the DNA end. Germline CDR1 and CDR2: MNHNS and SASEGT. This CDR3 is 14 amino acids long. CDR3 residues: CAGSVSQGGYEQYF. CDR3 DNA sequence: TGTGCCGGCAGTGTTAGCCAGGGTGGCTACGAGCAGTACTTC.

As concerns this clonotype: The junction departs from germline at one end; a sequencing error may be responsible. The rearrangement links TRBV7-2 to TRBJ2-1, with TRBD2 matching over 11 bases. The CDR3 covers 15 residues. CDR1 and CDR2 from the germline V gene are SGHTA and FQGNSA. DNA of the CDR3: TGTGTCAGCACACGATCTAGCGGGGGGTTCAATGAGCAGTTCTTC. Its translation: CVSTRSSGGFNEQFF.

V is TRBV29-1 and J is TRBJ2-1; maybe TRBD1 (6 bases). Trimming took off 4 bases at V and 8 bases at J, with 15 bases between the two ends. CDR3 length: 13 residues. Germline V lookup: CDR1 SQVTM, CDR2 ANQGSEA. Here the CDR3 DNA reads TGCAGCGTTGGGGGGCGGGCTAGGGATGAGCAGTTCTTC. This translates into CSVGGRARDEQFF.

This clonotype was counted between two and nine times. The rearrangement links TRBV7-9 to TRBJ2-3, with 8 bases matching TRBD2. With V trimmed by 1 base and J by 6 bases, 3 bases remained unmatched. The germline V gene has CDR1 SEHNR and CDR2 FQNEAQ (reference sequence). CDR3 size: 14 residues. The CDR3 coding sequence is TGTGCCAGCAGCTTAGTGGCTAGCGGGGATACGCAGTATTTT. As protein: CASSLVASGDTQYF.

The chain joins TRBV12-3 or TRBV12-4 to TRBJ2-1; TRBD1 might be the D (6 bases). V lost 10 bases and J lost 6, with 28 bases in between. The CDR3 has 17 amino acids. The CDR3 here is CATHRVALALRGNEQFF. CDR3 coding DNA: TGTGCCACGCACAGGGTGGCCCTCGCCCTACGGGGCAATGAGCAGTTCTTC.

The gene calls are TRBV4-1 and TRBJ1-2; tentatively, D is TRBD1 (5 bases). Germline V lookup: CDR1 MGHRA, CDR2 YSYEKL. The CDR3 totals 15 residues. V was cut by 2 bases and J by 3 bases, with 13 bases left in between. In DNA, the CDR3 is TGCGCCAGCAGCCAATTTCAGGGAGTATACTATGGCTACACCTTC. As protein: CASSQFQGVYYGYTF.

The rearrangement links TRBV28 to TRBJ1-2; D unclear. The CDR3 is 15 residues long. Germline lookup yields CDR1 MDHEN and CDR2 SYDVKM. Trimming removed 5 bases from V and 3 bases from J, with 16 bases in between. The CDR3 region has the DNA TGTGCCAGCAGTCCGCATCCAGGTCCCTACTATGGCTACACCTTC. This codes for CASSPHPGPYYGYTF.

This chain joins TRBV15 and TRBJ2-1; 8 nucleotides align to TRBD2. The V segment lost 6 bases and the J segment 8 bases; nucleotides outside the gene matches: 9. The CDR3 totals 14 residues. CDR1 is LNHNV and CDR2 is YYDKDF in the germline V gene (reference sequence). CDR3 amino acids: CATRMGRGDHEQFF. CDR3 nucleotide sequence: TGTGCCACCAGAATGGGGCGGGGGGACCATGAGCAGTTCTTC.

About this clonotype itself: The junction does not match germline at one end; this may be a read error. The rearrangement joins TRBV7-9 to TRBJ1-2; D perhaps matches TRBD1 (5 bases). The V gene's germline CDR1 is SEHNR and CDR2 FQNEAQ (reference sequence). The CDR3 runs to 13 residues. In nucleotides, the CDR3 is TGTGCCTGCAGCCTCTCCCCAGGGAACGGCTACACCTTC. Protein sequence: CACSLSPGNGYTF.

This clonotype was seen only a few times. The CDR3 spells CASREMPQQYF. As DNA, the CDR3 is TGTGCCAGCAGAGAGATGCCCCAGCAGTATTTT. The chain joins TRBV2 to TRBJ2-3; no clear D gene. This CDR3 comprises 11 residues. Per germline, CDR1 SNHLY and CDR2 FYNNEI. The ends were cut back, 6 bases at V and 11 bases at J, with 12 bases in the middle.

This clonotype was recorded once. Mismatch with germline at one junction end may stem from a read error. V is TRBV12-3 or TRBV12-4 and J is TRBJ2-4, with 7 bases that match TRBD2. This CDR3 has 13 residues. The CDR3: CTSSLAERGEQYF. Here the CDR3 DNA reads TGTACCAGCAGTTTAGCGGAACGGGGGGAGCAGTACTTC.

CDR3 DNA: TGTGCCAGCACACAGGGGGCCCATCAGCCCCAGCATTTT. It is translated as CASTQGAHQPQHF. The gene calls are TRBV5-5 and TRBJ1-5; 9 bases match TRBD1. J gave up 5 bases and V 6 bases, and 3 bases lay outside the gene matches. The germline V gene encodes CDR1 SGHKS and CDR2 YYEKEE (reference sequence). The CDR3 runs to 13 residues.